This passage covers 24 T cell receptor beta chains from one sample sequenced in a study (dated by TCRdb to about 2016). Receptor amplification or capture employed RT-PCR. Reads for this sample came from an Illumina MiSeq. TCRdb's own reprocessing of the public reads used fastp at Q25 and MiXCR and kept productive beta chains. Rows are combined by CDR3 protein, so each entry shows the most common genes and DNA. This sample has 550,000 to 750,000 distinct CDR3 sequences in its table, and approximately 15% of those were observed once. The top ten constitute 3% to 4.5% of the sample. Sequencing was done on a sample of memory CD4+ T cells from blood. These receptors were taken from a female donor in good health, serving as a healthy control.

The chain has TRBV18 and TRBJ2-2; unclear D gene. The germline CDR1 and CDR2 sequences are KGHSH and LQKENI. V was trimmed by 5 bases and J by 6 bases, leaving 10 bases between them. CDR3 length equals 13 residues. The CDR3 nucleotides are TGTGCCAGCTCAGCTGATGTCTCCGGGGAGCTGTTTTTT. It translates to CASSADVSGELFF.

The rearrangement links TRBV18 to TRBJ1-4; D gene ambiguous. CDR3 length: 14 amino acids. Germline values: CDR1 KGHSH, CDR2 LQKENI. V gave up 1 base and J gave up 3 bases, with 6 bases separating them. The CDR3 is CASSPLDANEKLFF. In DNA form, the CDR3 reads TGTGCCAGCTCACCACTGGATGCTAATGAAAAACTGTTTTTT.

This clonotype has ten or more counts. The chain is built from TRBV6-5 and TRBJ2-2, with 7 bases lining up with TRBD2. CDR1 is MNHEY, CDR2 SVGAGI, per germline. Germline trimming cut 6 bases from V and 5 bases from J; bases unmatched to any gene: 6. This CDR3 region has 14 residues. CDR3 residues: CASRGAGVTGELFF. In DNA form, the CDR3 reads TGTGCCAGCAGAGGCGCGGGAGTTACCGGGGAGCTGTTTTTT.

At least ten counts were recorded for this clonotype. The chain recombines TRBV6-5 with TRBJ1-1; D ambiguous. The CDR3 is made up of 12 amino acids. Germline V CDR1 and CDR2: MNHEY, SVGAGI. V lost 7 bases to trimming and J lost 5 bases, with 11 bases between them. The CDR3 coding sequence is TGTGCCAGCACGGACCGGAGGACTGAAGCTTTCTTT. This codes for CASTDRRTEAFF.

This clonotype has only a few counts. The V and J genes are TRBV20-1 and TRBJ1-2, with a possible D match to TRBD1 (6 bases). The CDR3 has 14 amino acids. The V gene's germline CDR1 is DFQATT and CDR2 SNEGSKA (reference sequence). V lost 5 bases and J lost 0, with 13 bases in between. The CDR3: CSADPQGTNYGYTF. CDR3 sequence (DNA): TGCAGTGCTGACCCCCAGGGGACTAACTATGGCTACACCTTC.

This clonotype was found many times. V and J are TRBV29-1 and TRBJ2-1, with D possibly TRBD2 on 5 matching bases. V dropped 3 bases and J dropped 7 bases, with 19 bases sitting between them. The germline CDR1 and CDR2 sequences are SQVTM and ANQGSEA. The CDR3 covers 15 residues. The CDR3 loop reads CSVERSEAILNEQFF. The CDR3 DNA reads TGCAGCGTTGAGCGTTCGGAGGCGATATTAAATGAGCAGTTCTTC.

The rearrangement uses TRBV7-2 and TRBJ1-1; the D gene is possibly TRBD1 (6 bases). The V end was cut by 0 bases, the J end by 2 bases, with 10 bases between. The CDR3 is made up of 15 amino acids. Germline-derived CDR1 and CDR2 are SGHTA and FQGNSA. The CDR3 DNA reads TGTGCCAGCAGCTTAGCGTCCGGGGGCAACACTGAAGCTTTCTTT. This encodes CASSLASGGNTEAFF. Complete variable domain (other parts from reference TRBV7-2 and TRBJ1-1): GAGVSQSPSNKVTEKGKDVELRCDPISGHTALYWYRQSLGQGLEFLIYFQGNSAPDKSGLPSDRFSAERTGGSVSTLTIQRTQQEDSAVYLCASSLASGGNTEAFFGQGTRLTVV.

The rearrangement joins TRBV9 to TRBJ2-1; weak D call: TRBD2 (6 bases). CDR3 length equals 14 residues. The ends were cut back, 5 bases at V and 7 bases at J, with 16 bases in the middle. The germline V gene encodes CDR1 SGDLS and CDR2 YYNGEE. In DNA, the CDR3 is TGTGCCAGCAGGGGGAGGTTAGGGTCGAATGAGCAGTTCTTC. It yields the protein CASRGRLGSNEQFF.

This clonotype showed up many times. The rearrangement uses TRBV5-1 and TRBJ2-5, with D uncertain. The CDR3 has 15 amino acids. Germline loops: CDR1 SGHRS, CDR2 YFSETQ. The ends were cut back, 0 bases at V and 1 base at J, with 10 bases in the middle. In DNA, the CDR3 is TGCGCCAGCAGCTTGGGCCAGTACGTCCAAGAGACCCAGTACTTC. It translates to CASSLGQYVQETQYF.

Only a few counts were recorded for this clonotype. One end of the junction is discordant with germline, which a read error may explain. This rearrangement joins TRBV27 to TRBJ1-1; D perhaps matches TRBD1 (6 bases). Germline CDR1 reads MNHEY; CDR2 reads SMNVEV (reference sequence). This CDR3 contains 15 residues. The CDR3 DNA sequence: TGTGCCAGCCGTTTCTCGGGGGCGGTTGACACTGAAGCTTTCTTT. Amino acids: CASRFSGAVDTEAFF.

The chain employs TRBV20-1 and TRBJ2-1; the D is unclear. V lost 4 bases to trimming and J lost 5 bases, with 18 bases between them. The CDR3 runs to 15 residues. Germline V CDR1 and CDR2: DFQATT, SNEGSKA (reference sequence). The CDR3 protein is CSANSFSLQDNEQFF. The CDR3 coding sequence is TGCAGTGCTAACTCCTTTTCTCTTCAAGACAATGAGCAGTTCTTC.

This clonotype was seen more than once but under ten times. The chain employs TRBV6-5 and TRBJ2-1, with TRBD2 matching 10 bases. The junction had 9 bases not matched to a gene; V was cut back by 6 bases and J by 7 bases. This CDR3 is 15 amino acids long. CDR1 is MNHEY, CDR2 SVGAGI, per germline. CDR3 DNA sequence: TGTGCCAGCAGGCATCCTAGCGGGAGTAGGAATGAGCAGTTCTTC. Encoded protein: CASRHPSGSRNEQFF.

This clonotype was counted at least ten times. The chain joins TRBV6-5 to TRBJ2-1; no clear D gene. The V gene's germline CDR1 is MNHEY and CDR2 SVGAGI. Trimming removed 3 bases at V and 3 bases at J, with 9 bases between. The CDR3 length is 14 residues. CDR3 in amino acids: CASSYSLLYNEQFF. The CDR3 bases are TGTGCCAGCAGTTATTCACTCCTCTACAATGAGCAGTTCTTC.

This clonotype was detected many times. This chain uses TRBV10-3 with TRBJ2-1, with TRBD1 matching 7 bases. This CDR3 spans 14 amino acids. CDR1 and CDR2 (germline): ENHRY, SYGVKD. Trimming at V came to 5 bases and at J to 5 bases, leaving 6 bases not matched to a gene. The CDR3: CAISKLGQNNEQFF. The CDR3 DNA reads TGTGCCATCAGTAAACTGGGACAGAACAATGAGCAGTTCTTC.

This clonotype was seen repeatedly, ten times or more. The CDR3 DNA reads as TGTGCCATCAGTGAGTTGGCAGCTTCCTACAATGAGCAGTTCTTC. Translated: CAISELAASYNEQFF. This chain joins TRBV10-3 and TRBJ2-1; D remains ambiguous. CDR3 length equals 15 residues. From germline, CDR1 is ENHRY and CDR2 SYGVKD. V was cut by 1 base and J by 1 base, with 8 bases left in between.

This rearrangement joins TRBV7-9 to TRBJ1-6, with D perhaps TRBD1 (6 bases). The germline gives CDR1 SEHNR, CDR2 FQNEAQ (reference sequence). The CDR3 is 14 residues long. Trimming shortened V by 1 base and J by 11 bases, and 12 bases separated the two germline ends. CDR3 in amino acids: CASSLGQEEPPLHF. The CDR3 region has the DNA TGTGCCAGCAGCTTAGGACAGGAAGAACCACCCCTCCACTTT.

The V and J genes are TRBV4-3 and TRBJ2-3; D is ambiguous. Trimming left V 2 bases short and J 6 bases short, with 9 bases between. CDR1 and CDR2 (germline): LGHNA, YSLEER. The CDR3 runs 13 residues. CDR3 coding DNA: TGCGCCAGCAGCCAACAGTCGGCCGATACGCAGTATTTT. Protein sequence: CASSQQSADTQYF.

This clonotype was seen only a few times. J is TRBJ2-1 and V is TRBV27; 10 bases are shared with TRBD2. After removal of 2 bases from V and 7 bases from J, the junction contained 2 bases not matched to a gene. This CDR3 comprises 14 residues. Germline lookup yields CDR1 MNHEY and CDR2 SMNVEV (reference sequence). The CDR3 spells CASSLQRGGNEQFF. In nucleotides, the CDR3 is TGTGCCAGCAGTTTACAGCGGGGGGGAAATGAGCAGTTCTTC.

The chain recombines TRBV7-2 with TRBJ2-5; tentatively, D is TRBD2 (7 bases). CDR1 is SGHTA and CDR2 is FQGNSA in the germline V gene. The CDR3 loop spans 14 amino acids. Deletions cut 5 bases from V and 5 bases from J, with 15 bases between. The CDR3 region is CASSRGAAEETQYF. Written as DNA, the CDR3 is TGTGCCAGCAGCCGGGGGGCCGCGGAGGAGACCCAGTACTTC.

The chain couples TRBV6-6 to TRBJ1-2, with TRBD1 matching 7 bases. V shed 3 bases, J shed 0 bases, and the junction held 19 bases outside the gene matches. CDR1 is MNHNY, CDR2 SVGAGI, per germline (reference sequence). The CDR3 consists of 20 residues. CDR3 coding DNA: TGTGCCAGCAGTTATATGTTTCACGGTTTTGCAACAGGGGCTAACTATGGCTACACCTTC. Translating it yields CASSYMFHGFATGANYGYTF.

This clonotype was observed many times. V gene TRBV20-1 combines with J gene TRBJ2-3, with 9 nucleotides matching TRBD2. The V and J ends lost 0 bases and 0 bases, in that order; junction bases with no gene match: 10. Germline loops: CDR1 DFQATT, CDR2 SNEGSKA (reference sequence). The CDR3 runs to 18 residues. CDR3 nucleotide sequence: TGCAGTGCTAGAGACCCGCGACTAGCGGTTTCTAGCACAGATACGCAGTATTTT. It specifies CSARDPRLAVSSTDTQYF.

The chain carries TRBV6-1 and TRBJ2-3; no definite D call. V dropped 10 bases and J dropped 2 bases, with 7 bases sitting between them. CDR3 length: 11 residues. CDR1 MNHNS and CDR2 SASEGT come from the germline V gene. The CDR3 protein is CATSNTDTQYF. The CDR3 coding sequence is TGTGCCACCTCGAACACAGATACGCAGTATTTT.

A few counts support this clonotype. This chain connects TRBV20-1 to TRBJ1-5; D is possibly TRBD1 (5 bases). The CDR3 has 14 amino acids. CDR1 and CDR2 (germline): DFQATT, SNEGSKA (reference sequence). V lost 3 bases, J lost 2 bases, and 11 bases lay in between. CDR3 DNA sequence: TGCAGTGCTAGGCCCAGGGTTCGCAATCAGCCCCAGCATTTT. Its translation: CSARPRVRNQPQHF.

This clonotype has at least ten counts. The gene calls are TRBV4-2 and TRBJ1-2, with TRBD1 identical over 12 bases. With V trimmed by 1 base and J by 4 bases, 10 bases remained unmatched. This CDR3 region has 18 residues. From germline, CDR1 is LGHNA and CDR2 YNFKEQ. DNA for the CDR3: TGTGCCAGCAGCCAAGCGACGGGACAGGGGGCCTATAGCTATGGCTACACCTTC. This encodes CASSQATGQGAYSYGYTF.